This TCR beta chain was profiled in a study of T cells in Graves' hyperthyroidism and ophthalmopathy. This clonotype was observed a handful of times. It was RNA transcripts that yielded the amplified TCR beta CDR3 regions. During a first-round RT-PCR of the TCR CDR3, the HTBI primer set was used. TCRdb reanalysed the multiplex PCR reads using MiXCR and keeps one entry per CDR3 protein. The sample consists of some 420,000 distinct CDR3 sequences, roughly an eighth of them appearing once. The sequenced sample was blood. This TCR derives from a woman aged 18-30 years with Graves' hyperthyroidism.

The CDR3 nucleotides read TGTGCCAGCAGCCAACTCCCTTCAGGACAGGTTGGCTCACCCCTCCACTTT. The encoded protein is CASSQLPSGQVGSPLHF. V is TRBV3-1 and J is TRBJ1-6; 7 bases line up with TRBD1. In germline, CDR1 is LGHDT, CDR2 YNNKEL (reference sequence). With 2 bases clipped from V and 10 bases from J, the junction kept 14 bases outside the gene matches. The CDR3 runs 17 residues. Filled out from reference TRBV3-1 and TRBJ1-6, the complete variable domain reads DTAVSQTPKYLVTQMGNDKSIKCEQNLGHDTMYWYKQDSKKFLKIMFSYNNKELIINETVPNRFSPKSPDKAHLNLHINSLELGDSAVYFCASSQLPSGQVGSPLHFGNGTRLTVT.